The next 20 T cell receptor beta chains were all read from a single sample in a study of blood T cell repertoires in COVID-19. The assay was immunoSEQ multiplex PCR, and TCRdb's table has in-frame clones only and misses some. The sample yields 250,000 to 300,000 clones, 81% seen once. Sample: peripheral blood. The receptors come from a woman aged 55-70 years with active or convalescent COVID-19.

This clone was counted only a few times. The V gene is TRBV7-2, the J gene TRBJ2-5, with 7 bases matching TRBD1. Looked up from germline, CDR1 is SGHTA and CDR2 is FQGNSA. CDR3 length: 15 residues. V was pared by 1 base and J by 4 bases, with 6 bases of the junction left unmatched. The CDR3 DNA is TGTGCCAGCAGCTTAGAAGGGGGCGATGCAGAGACCCAGTACTTC. Its protein is CASSLEGGDAETQYF.

The sample holds one count of this clone. This rearrangement joins TRBV3-1 (or the pseudogene TRBV3-2) to TRBJ1-2; 9 bases are a match to TRBD1. V lost 4 bases and J lost 7; bases outside the gene matches: 7. CDR3 size: 14 residues. Germline V gene lookup returns CDR1 LGHDT and CDR2 YNNKEL (reference sequence). The CDR3 is CASSRPGQGSGYTF. DNA for the CDR3: TGTGCCAGCAGCCGTCCGGGACAGGGCTCTGGCTACACCTTC.

The chain uses TRBV19 and TRBJ2-3, with TRBD2 matching over 8 bases. V was pared by 6 bases and J by 6 bases, with 14 bases of the junction left unmatched. CDR1 is LNHDA and CDR2 is SQIVND in the germline V gene (reference sequence). The length of the CDR3 is 16 residues. The DNA of the CDR3 is TGTGCCAGTAGCCCTCCGGGACTAGGGTCAAGGGATACGCAGTATTTT. Translated, it gives CASSPPGLGSRDTQYF.

The chain joins TRBV5-8 to TRBJ2-1; D possibly corresponds to TRBD2 (5 bases). From germline, CDR1 is SGHTS and CDR2 YDEGEE. V was trimmed by 1 base and J by 10 bases, leaving 9 bases between them. CDR3 length: 12 residues. The CDR3 region is CASSLRGVEQFF. The DNA of the CDR3 is TGTGCCAGCAGCTTGCGGGGAGTGGAGCAGTTCTTC.

This chain's CDR3 is CASSLARGWETQYF. Written as DNA, the CDR3 is TGTGCCAGCAGCTTGGCCAGGGGGTGGGAGACCCAGTACTTC. V usage is TRBV5-6 and J usage is TRBJ2-5; 7 positions agree with TRBD1. CDR1 is SGHDT, CDR2 YYEEEE, per germline. CDR3 length equals 14 residues. Germline trimming cut 0 bases from V and 5 bases from J; bases unmatched to any gene: 4.

The rearrangement joins TRBV13 to TRBJ2-3; weak D call: TRBD1 (6 bases). This CDR3 is 17 amino acids long. Per the germline V gene, CDR1 is PRHDT and CDR2 is FYEKMQ (reference sequence). V lost 4 bases and J lost 2, with 19 bases in between. The CDR3 loop is CASSSSSQGTNTDTQYF. In DNA, the CDR3 is TGTGCCAGCAGCTCGAGCTCCCAGGGGACGAACACAGATACGCAGTATTTT. The full variable domain, with the rest looked up from reference TRBV13 and TRBJ2-3, is AAGVIQSPRHLIKEKRETATLKCYPIPRHDTVYWYQQGPGQDPQFLISFYEKMQSDKGSIPDRFSAQQFSDYHSELNMSSLELGDSALYFCASSSSSQGTNTDTQYFGPGTRLTVL.

This chain uses TRBV7-6 with TRBJ2-2; D is possibly TRBD2 (6 bases). The V end lost 3 bases, the J end lost 6 bases, and 17 bases lay between the germline ends. The CDR3 is made up of 16 amino acids. Germline V gene data show CDR1 as SGHVS and CDR2 as FNYEAQ. The CDR3 here is CASSFVRQGGAGELFF. The CDR3 DNA reads TGTGCCAGCAGCTTTGTCCGTCAGGGCGGGGCCGGGGAGCTGTTTTTT.

The table lists this clone with a count of one. The chain recombines TRBV19 with TRBJ1-2; 9 bases fit TRBD1. The germline V gene has CDR1 LNHDA and CDR2 SQIVND (reference sequence). This CDR3 has 15 amino acids. V shed 6 bases, J shed 3 bases, and the junction held 8 bases outside the gene matches. Written as DNA, the CDR3 is TGTGCCAGTAGCGTACAGGGGGCGCCGGACTATGGCTACACCTTC. This gives the protein CASSVQGAPDYGYTF.

The chain joins TRBV5-4 to TRBJ2-6, with 9 bases lining up with TRBD1. Trimming cost V 0 bases and J 2 bases; bases outside gene matches: 3. CDR1 and CDR2 (germline): SGHNT, YYREEE (reference sequence). CDR3 length: 17 residues. The CDR3 is CASSLGQGVAGANVLTF. The CDR3 DNA reads TGTGCCAGCAGCTTGGGACAGGGGGTGGCTGGGGCCAACGTCCTGACTTTC.

The V call is TRBV7-6, the J call TRBJ2-7; D is possibly TRBD2 (6 bases). There are 14 residues in the CDR3. V was trimmed by 4 bases and J by 0 bases, leaving 10 bases between them. CDR1 and CDR2 (germline): SGHVS, FNYEAQ. The DNA for the CDR3 is TGTGCCAGCAGCTCTTCCGGGAGCTCCTACGAGCAGTACTTC. Encoded protein: CASSSSGSSYEQYF.

This clone was counted a few times. V and J are TRBV5-6 and TRBJ1-2; D perhaps matches TRBD1 (5 bases). Trimming stripped 1 base from V and 4 bases from J, with 8 bases between. Germline values: CDR1 SGHDT, CDR2 YYEEEE. CDR3 size: 13 residues. CDR3 amino acids: CASSLYQGYGYTF. DNA of the CDR3: TGTGCCAGCAGCTTGTACCAGGGCTATGGCTACACCTTC.

The V and J genes are TRBV2 and TRBJ1-2; no clear D. The germline gives CDR1 SNHLY, CDR2 FYNNEI. This CDR3 is 13 amino acids long. The V end lost 1 base, the J end lost 5 bases, and 8 bases lay between the germline ends. CDR3 coding DNA: TGTGCCAGCAGTGAAGAAAGCGGGTATGGCTACACCTTC. Translating gives CASSEESGYGYTF.

The chain carries TRBV2 and TRBJ2-7; 7 nucleotides match TRBD1. J was trimmed by 3 bases and V by 4 bases; bases with no gene match: 6. The germline V gene has CDR1 SNHLY and CDR2 FYNNEI. The CDR3 extends over 14 amino acids. The CDR3 DNA sequence: TGTGCCAGCAGTGGCGGACAGGTGGACTACGAGCAGTACTTC. Protein product: CASSGGQVDYEQYF.

The chain links TRBV30 to TRBJ2-1; TRBD1 aligns across 8 bases. CDR1 and CDR2 (germline): GTSNPN, SVGIG (reference sequence). Unmatched junction bases numbered 7, after V lost 6 bases and J lost 3 bases. The CDR3 spans 14 residues. The CDR3 reads CACSTGDGYNEQFF. CDR3 in DNA: TGTGCCTGTTCGACAGGGGACGGCTACAATGAGCAGTTCTTC.

The genes are TRBV12-5 and TRBJ2-5; 8 bases align to TRBD1. This CDR3 has 14 residues. V lost 3 bases and J lost 7; bases outside the gene matches: 7. Germline V gene data show CDR1 as LGHNT and CDR2 as FRNRAP. CDR3 DNA sequence: TGTGCTAGTGGTTTCCGGACAGGGTCGGGGACCCAGTACTTC. This gives the protein CASGFRTGSGTQYF.

The V call is TRBV28, the J call TRBJ1-5; D is uncertain. The length of the CDR3 is 15 residues. CDR1 and CDR2 (germline): MDHEN, SYDVKM. Trimming shortened V by 6 bases and J by 0 bases, and 12 bases separated the two germline ends. CDR3 in DNA: TGTGCCAGCAGACCTAGTCTCGGTAGCAATCAGCCCCAGCATTTT. Amino acids: CASRPSLGSNQPQHF.

Concerning this clone itself: Other DNA sequences in this specimen translate into the identical CDR3. The chain recombines TRBV7-8 with TRBJ2-5; possibly TRBD2 for D (6 bases). CDR1 is SGHVS, CDR2 FQNEAQ, per germline. The length of the CDR3 is 16 residues. Between the trimmed V and J ends, which lost 6 bases and 4 bases, there was a span of 21 bases. CDR3 in DNA: TGTGCCAGCAGTCAAACAGGCGCTAGCGACTTAGAGACCCAGTACTTC. Translating gives CASSQTGASDLETQYF.

The rearrangement uses TRBV19 and TRBJ1-6; 7 nucleotides align to TRBD1. With 3 bases clipped from V and 5 bases from J, the junction kept 4 bases outside the gene matches. Germline CDR1 is LNHDA and CDR2 is SQIVND (reference sequence). The CDR3 runs to 15 residues. The DNA of the CDR3 is TGTGCCAGTAGTATTGTTCAGGGGGATAATTCACCCCTCCACTTT. This encodes CASSIVQGDNSPLHF.

The chain combines TRBV5-7 with TRBJ2-3; maybe TRBD2 (7 bases). TRBV5-7 is placed among ORFs of uncertain function. The ends were cut back, 0 bases at V and 6 bases at J, with 20 bases in the middle. This CDR3 region has 17 residues. CDR3 sequence reads: CASSLGDWGGAADTQYF. The CDR3 nucleotides read TGTGCCAGCAGCTTGGGAGATTGGGGGGGGGCAGCGGATACGCAGTATTTT.

The rearrangement uses TRBV29-1 and TRBJ2-7, with TRBD1 identical over 7 bases. The J segment lost 2 bases and the V segment lost 4 bases, leaving 5 bases of the junction unmatched. CDR3 length equals 13 residues. Germline V CDR1 and CDR2: SQVTM, ANQGSEA. The CDR3 DNA is TGCAGCGTTGTGAGGGACAGCACCTACGAGCAGTACTTC. Translating gives CSVVRDSTYEQYF.